The clone carrying this T cell receptor (beta chain) appeared a single time. The record originates from a study of CD8 T cells in Susac syndrome. It was with random hexamers that 0.5 to 1 ug RNA was reverse transcribed. TCRdb itself ran the immunoSEQ multiplex PCR reads through MiXCR, one entry per CDR3 protein. The sample includes around 300,000 distinct CDR3 sequences, approximately 89% of them seen just once. CDR3 size: 15 residues. CDR1 is MDHEN and CDR2 is SYDVKM in the germline V gene. J lost 9 bases, V lost 6 bases, and 12 bases had no gene match. Sequenced: CD8+ T cells from PBMCs. This sequence joins TRBV28 and TRBJ2-1; 9 nucleotides line up with TRBD1. The sequence was obtained from a human donor with multiple sclerosis. CDR3 in DNA: TGTGCCAGCAGCAAAGGGCGGACAGGGGCCGCTGAGCAGTTCTTC. Translating gives CASSKGRTGAAEQFF.